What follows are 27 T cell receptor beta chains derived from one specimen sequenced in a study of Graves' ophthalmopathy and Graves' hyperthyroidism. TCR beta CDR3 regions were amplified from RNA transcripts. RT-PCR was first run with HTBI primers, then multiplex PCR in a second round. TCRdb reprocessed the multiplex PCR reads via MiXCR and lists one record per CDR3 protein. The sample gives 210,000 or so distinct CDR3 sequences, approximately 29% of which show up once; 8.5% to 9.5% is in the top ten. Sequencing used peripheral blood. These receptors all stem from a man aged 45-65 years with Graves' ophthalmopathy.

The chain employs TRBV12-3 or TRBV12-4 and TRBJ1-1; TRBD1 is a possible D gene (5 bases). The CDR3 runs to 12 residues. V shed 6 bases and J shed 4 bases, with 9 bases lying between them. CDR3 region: CASSPRVTEAFF. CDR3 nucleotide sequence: TGTGCCAGCAGCCCCAGGGTCACTGAAGCTTTCTTT.

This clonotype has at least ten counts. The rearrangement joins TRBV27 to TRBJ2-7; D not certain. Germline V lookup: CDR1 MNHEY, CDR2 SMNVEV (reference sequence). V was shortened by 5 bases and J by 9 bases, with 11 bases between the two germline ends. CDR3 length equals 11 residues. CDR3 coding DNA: TGTGCCAGCAGTCTCACTTGGGGGCAGTACTTC. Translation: CASSLTWGQYF.

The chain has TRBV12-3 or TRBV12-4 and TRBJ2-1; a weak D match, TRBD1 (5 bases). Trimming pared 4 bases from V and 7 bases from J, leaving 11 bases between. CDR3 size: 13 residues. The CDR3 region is CASSSQDRNEQFF. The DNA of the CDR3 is TGTGCCAGCAGTTCCCAAGACAGAAATGAGCAGTTCTTC.

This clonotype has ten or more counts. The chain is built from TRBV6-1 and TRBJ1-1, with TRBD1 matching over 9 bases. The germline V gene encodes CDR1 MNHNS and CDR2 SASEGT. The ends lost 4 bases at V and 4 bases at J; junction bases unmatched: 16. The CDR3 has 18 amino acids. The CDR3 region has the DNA TGTGCCAGCAGTGGATTTGGACAGGGGAGAGGAGGACTCACTGAAGCTTTCTTT. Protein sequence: CASSGFGQGRGGLTEAFF.

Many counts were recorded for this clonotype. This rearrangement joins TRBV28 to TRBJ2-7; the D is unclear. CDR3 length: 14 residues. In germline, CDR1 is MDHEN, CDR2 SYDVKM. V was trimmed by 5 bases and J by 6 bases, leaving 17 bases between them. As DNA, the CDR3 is TGTGCCAGCAGTCTACTCACCGCTTATGGCGAGCAGTACTTC. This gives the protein CASSLLTAYGEQYF.

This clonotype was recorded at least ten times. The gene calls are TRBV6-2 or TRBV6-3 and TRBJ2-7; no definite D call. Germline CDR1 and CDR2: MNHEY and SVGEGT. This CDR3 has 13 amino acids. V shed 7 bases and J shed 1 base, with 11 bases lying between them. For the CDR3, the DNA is TGTGCCAGCACGCGGCCGCCTTCCTACGAGCAGTACTTC. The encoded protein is CASTRPPSYEQYF.

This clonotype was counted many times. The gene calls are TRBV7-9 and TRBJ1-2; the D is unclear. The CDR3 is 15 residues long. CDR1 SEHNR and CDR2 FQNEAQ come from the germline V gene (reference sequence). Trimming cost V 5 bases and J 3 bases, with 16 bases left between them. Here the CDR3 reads CASSRIIFFDYGYTF. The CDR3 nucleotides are TGTGCCAGCAGCCGGATCATCTTTTTTGACTATGGCTACACCTTC.

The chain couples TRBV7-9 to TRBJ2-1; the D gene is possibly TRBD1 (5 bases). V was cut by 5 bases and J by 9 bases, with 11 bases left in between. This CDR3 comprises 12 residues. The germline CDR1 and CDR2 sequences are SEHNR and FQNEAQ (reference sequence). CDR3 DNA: TGTGCCAGCAGCCCCAGGGTGGCTGAGCAGTTCTTC. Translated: CASSPRVAEQFF.

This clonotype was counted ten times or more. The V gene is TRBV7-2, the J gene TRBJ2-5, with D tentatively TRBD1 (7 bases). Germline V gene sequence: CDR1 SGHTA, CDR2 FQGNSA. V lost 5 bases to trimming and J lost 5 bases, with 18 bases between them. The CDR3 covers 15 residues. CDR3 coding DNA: TGTGCCAGCAGCGGATACTCAGGGGGAGGCGAGACCCAGTACTTC. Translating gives CASSGYSGGGETQYF.

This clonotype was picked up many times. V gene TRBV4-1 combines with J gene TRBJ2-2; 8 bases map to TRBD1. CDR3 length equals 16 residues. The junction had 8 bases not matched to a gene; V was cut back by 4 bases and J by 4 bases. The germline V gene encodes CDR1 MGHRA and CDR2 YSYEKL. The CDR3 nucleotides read TGCGCCAGCAGCCGTGGACAGGGAGGCATCACCGGGGAGCTGTTTTTT. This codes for CASSRGQGGITGELFF.

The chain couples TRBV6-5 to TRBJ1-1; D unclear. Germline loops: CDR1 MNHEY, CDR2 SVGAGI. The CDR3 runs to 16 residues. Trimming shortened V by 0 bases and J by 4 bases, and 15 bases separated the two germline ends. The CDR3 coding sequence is TGTGCCAGCAGTTACTCCCCCTACGCAGGAGGCACTGAAGCTTTCTTT. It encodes CASSYSPYAGGTEAFF.

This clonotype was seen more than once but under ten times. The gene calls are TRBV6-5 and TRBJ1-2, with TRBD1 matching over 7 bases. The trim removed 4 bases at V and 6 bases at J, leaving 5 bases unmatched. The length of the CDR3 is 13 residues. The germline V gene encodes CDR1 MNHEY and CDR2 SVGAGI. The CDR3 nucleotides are TGTGCCAGCAGTTTACAGGGGAGCGATGGCTACACCTTC. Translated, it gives CASSLQGSDGYTF.

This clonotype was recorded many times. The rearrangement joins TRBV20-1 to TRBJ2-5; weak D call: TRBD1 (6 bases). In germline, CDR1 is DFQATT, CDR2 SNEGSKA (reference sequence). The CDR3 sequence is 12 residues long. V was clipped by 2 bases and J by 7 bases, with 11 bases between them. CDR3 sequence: CSARQGRGTQYF. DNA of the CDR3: TGCAGTGCTAGACAGGGGCGTGGGACCCAGTACTTC.

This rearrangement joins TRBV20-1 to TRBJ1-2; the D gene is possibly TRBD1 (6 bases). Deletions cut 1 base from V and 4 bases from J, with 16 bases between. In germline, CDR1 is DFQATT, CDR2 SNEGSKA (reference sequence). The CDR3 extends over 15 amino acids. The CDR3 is CSARAQGTSGYGYTF. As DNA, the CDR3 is TGCAGTGCTAGAGCCCAGGGGACTTCTGGCTATGGCTACACCTTC.

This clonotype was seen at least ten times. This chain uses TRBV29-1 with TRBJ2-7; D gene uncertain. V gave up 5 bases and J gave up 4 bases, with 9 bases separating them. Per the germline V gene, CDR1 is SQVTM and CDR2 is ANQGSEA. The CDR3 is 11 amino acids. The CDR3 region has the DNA TGCAGCGTTACAATAGGTTACGAGCAGTACTTC. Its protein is CSVTIGYEQYF.

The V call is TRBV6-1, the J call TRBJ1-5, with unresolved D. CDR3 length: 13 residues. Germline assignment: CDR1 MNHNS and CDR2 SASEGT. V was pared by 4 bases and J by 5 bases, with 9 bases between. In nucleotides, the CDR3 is TGTGCCAGCAGTGGGGCGTGGGATCAGCCCCAGCATTTT. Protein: CASSGAWDQPQHF.

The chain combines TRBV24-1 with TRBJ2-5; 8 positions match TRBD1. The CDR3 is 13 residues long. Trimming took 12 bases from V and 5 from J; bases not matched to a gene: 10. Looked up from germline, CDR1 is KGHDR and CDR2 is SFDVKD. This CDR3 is CAPIWTGCETQYF. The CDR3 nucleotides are TGTGCCCCCATCTGGACAGGGTGTGAGACCCAGTACTTC.

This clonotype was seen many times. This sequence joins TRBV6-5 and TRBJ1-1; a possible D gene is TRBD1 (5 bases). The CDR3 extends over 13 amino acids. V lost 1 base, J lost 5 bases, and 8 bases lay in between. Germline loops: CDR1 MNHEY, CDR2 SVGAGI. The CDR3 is CASSYYGGTEAFF. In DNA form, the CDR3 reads TGTGCCAGCAGTTACTATGGGGGAACTGAAGCTTTCTTT.

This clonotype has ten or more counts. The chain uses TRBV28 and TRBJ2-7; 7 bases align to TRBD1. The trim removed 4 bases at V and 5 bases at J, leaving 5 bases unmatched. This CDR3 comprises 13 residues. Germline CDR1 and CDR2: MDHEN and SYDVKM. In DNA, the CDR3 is TGTGCCAGCAGTTCCGGGACAGCAAACGAGCAGTACTTC. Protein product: CASSSGTANEQYF.

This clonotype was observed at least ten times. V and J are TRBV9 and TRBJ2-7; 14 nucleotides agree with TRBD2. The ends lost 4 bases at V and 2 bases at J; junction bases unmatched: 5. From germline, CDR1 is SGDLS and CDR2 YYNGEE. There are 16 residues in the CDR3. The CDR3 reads CASSLGLAGDTYEQYF. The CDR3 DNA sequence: TGTGCCAGCAGCTTGGGACTAGCGGGAGATACCTACGAGCAGTACTTC.

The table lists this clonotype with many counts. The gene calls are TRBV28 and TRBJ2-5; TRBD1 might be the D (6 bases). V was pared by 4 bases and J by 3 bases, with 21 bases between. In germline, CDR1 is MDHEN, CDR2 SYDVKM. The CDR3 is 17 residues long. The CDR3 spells CASSSINRWDTKETQYF. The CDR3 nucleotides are TGTGCCAGCAGTTCCATTAACCGATGGGACACTAAAGAGACCCAGTACTTC.

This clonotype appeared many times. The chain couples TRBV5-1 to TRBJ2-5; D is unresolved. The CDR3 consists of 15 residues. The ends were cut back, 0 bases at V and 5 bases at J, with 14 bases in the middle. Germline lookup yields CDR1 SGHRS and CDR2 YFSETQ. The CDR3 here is CASSLAGQRRETQYF. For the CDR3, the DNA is TGCGCCAGCAGCTTGGCAGGTCAGCGCCGGGAGACCCAGTACTTC.

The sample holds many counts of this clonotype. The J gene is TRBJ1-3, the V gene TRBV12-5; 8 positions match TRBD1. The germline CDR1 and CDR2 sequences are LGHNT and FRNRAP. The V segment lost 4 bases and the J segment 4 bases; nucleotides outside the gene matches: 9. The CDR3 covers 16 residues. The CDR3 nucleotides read TGTGCTAGTGGTTCCCAGGGGGCCTCCCTCGGAAACACCATATATTTT. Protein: CASGSQGASLGNTIYF.

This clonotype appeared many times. The CDR3 loop is CASGQMSSGELFF. In DNA, the CDR3 is TGTGCCAGTGGGCAGATGTCGTCTGGGGAGCTGTTTTTT. The chain joins TRBV6-1 to TRBJ2-2; D gene ambiguous. Germline V CDR1 and CDR2: MNHNS, SASEGT. This CDR3 comprises 13 residues. V lost 9 bases and J lost 8, with 16 bases in between.

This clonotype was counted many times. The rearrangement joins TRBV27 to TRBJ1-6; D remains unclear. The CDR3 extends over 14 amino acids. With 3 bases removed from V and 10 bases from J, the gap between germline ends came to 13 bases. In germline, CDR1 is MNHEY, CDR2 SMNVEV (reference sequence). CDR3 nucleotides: TGTGCCAGCAGTTTCTCGGACCTGGGCTCACCCCTCCACTTT. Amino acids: CASSFSDLGSPLHF.

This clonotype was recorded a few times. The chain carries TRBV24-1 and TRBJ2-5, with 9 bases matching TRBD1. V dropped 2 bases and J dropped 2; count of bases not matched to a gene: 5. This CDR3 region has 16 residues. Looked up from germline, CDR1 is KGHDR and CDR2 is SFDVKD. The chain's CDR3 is CATSDYRDREQETQYF. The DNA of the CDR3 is TGTGCCACCAGTGATTACCGGGACAGGGAGCAAGAGACCCAGTACTTC.

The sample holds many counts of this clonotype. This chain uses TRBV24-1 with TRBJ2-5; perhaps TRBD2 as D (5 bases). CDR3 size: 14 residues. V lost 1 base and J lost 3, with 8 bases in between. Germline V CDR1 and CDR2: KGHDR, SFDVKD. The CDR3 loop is CATSDFSGEETQYF. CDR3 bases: TGTGCCACCAGTGATTTCAGCGGAGAAGAGACCCAGTACTTC.